This T cell receptor beta chain was captured by sequencing in a study of shared clonotypes between healthy human individuals. Study information: Three plates were used per donor for CD4 naive, three for CD4 memory, two for CD8 naive and one for CD8 memory. Study results and caveats: Measured sharing among donors was expected to vary with sequencing depth. Naive CD4 clonotypes were shared across several donors at 4.5% to 6%.

Study processing details: From ImmunoSEQ came sequences covering only the junction and carrying no quality scores, so filtering differed. Sequenced by immunoSEQ multiplex PCR; TCRdb stores in-frame clones only, minus some. V, J and clone size are taken as reported in that table, and D and trimming were inferred from the DNA itself. The sample lists hundreds of thousands of clones, around 96% occurring once. Deletions cut 2 bases from V and 1 base from J, with 11 bases between. Germline values: CDR1 SGHAT, CDR2 FQNNGV. The CDR3 totals 16 residues. Naive CD8 cells lacked CD45RO, underwent positive selection for CCR7 and left out terminally differentiated effector memory CD45RA+ cells. Worth noting for this clone: Antigen: not known.

This chain uses TRBV11-2 with TRBJ2-2; tentatively, D is TRBD2 (5 bases). Sequenced sample: naive CD8+ T cells sorted from blood. This clonotype was sampled from a woman between 25 and 40 years old in good health. The CDR3 protein is CASSLPSRRNTGELFF. The CDR3 DNA reads TGTGCCAGCAGCTTACCTAGCCGGAGGAACACCGGGGAGCTGTTTTTT.